This TCR beta chain was observed in a study of blood T cell repertoires in COVID-19. The overall study: Specimens from acute and convalescent COVID-19 originated in the United States, Italy and Spain. From T cells, B-cell-depleted T cells, or PBMCs came the material, which was cDNA or gDNA.

Original processing methods: Estimated nucleated cell counts came from reference gene primer amplification. Generated by immunoSEQ multiplex PCR, the TCRdb table keeps only in-frame clones and is missing some. V, J and clone size reflect that table, while D and trimming were determined from the DNA. The repertoire holds more than 45,000 clones, with 75% to 85% as singletons. Germline V lookup: CDR1 SGHRS, CDR2 YFSETQ. CDR3 size: 17 residues. Trimming shortened V by 4 bases and J by 0 bases, and 17 bases separated the two germline ends. Sample: peripheral blood. This TCR was sampled from a man in his forties with acute or convalescent COVID-19. The gene calls are TRBV5-1 and TRBJ2-4; D gene unclear. CDR3 nucleotides: TGCGCCAGCAGCCCCACTGACATCAATCTAGCCAAAAACATTCAGTACTTC. It is translated as CASSPTDINLAKNIQYF.